These 26 T cell receptor beta chains were all obtained from the same sample, sequenced in a study of cytotoxic CD8 clonotypes in ibrutinib-treated CLL. Profiled with immunoSEQ multiplex PCR; TCRdb holds only in-frame clones, not every one. This sample has more than 110,000 clones, with around 84% found just once. The sample was PBMCs, taken after 36 months of ibrutinib treatment. These receptor sequences come from a human donor with chronic lymphocytic leukemia.

This chain links TRBV30 with TRBJ2-7, with D perhaps being TRBD1 or TRBD2 (5 bases each). This CDR3 contains 13 residues. Germline V gene lookup returns CDR1 GTSNPN and CDR2 SVGIG (reference sequence). Between the trimmed V and J ends, which lost 2 bases and 3 bases, there was a span of 11 bases. Here the CDR3 reads CAWSRGSRYEQYF. The CDR3 region has the DNA TGTGCCTGGAGTCGGGGCAGCCGCTACGAGCAGTACTTC.

This clone turned up a few times. The chain recombines TRBV6-6 with TRBJ2-7; 9 bases match TRBD1. With V trimmed by 2 bases and J by 5 bases, 7 bases remained unmatched. This CDR3 has 15 amino acids. Germline V gene data show CDR1 as MNHNY and CDR2 as SVGAGI (reference sequence). Here the CDR3 reads CASSYLGQGGNEQYF. CDR3 sequence (DNA): TGTGCCAGCAGTTACCTGGGACAGGGTGGCAACGAGCAGTACTTC.

This clone was seen just once. The chain carries TRBV5-1 and TRBJ1-2, with 10 bases aligning to TRBD1. Trimming removed 7 bases from V and 7 bases from J; junction bases left unmatched: 13. This CDR3 has 15 residues. Germline V lookup: CDR1 SGHRS, CDR2 YFSETQ. CDR3 nucleotide sequence: TGCGCCAGCGGAGGGACAGGGGTATGGTTAAGTGGCTACACCTTC. Its translation is CASGGTGVWLSGYTF.

The CDR3 region is CASTPTGPGVNTEAFF. CDR3 bases: TGTGCCAGCACCCCGACAGGGCCAGGGGTGAACACTGAAGCTTTCTTT. V usage is TRBV7-8 and J usage is TRBJ1-1, with 7 bases identical to TRBD1. The CDR3 runs 16 residues. Trimming cost V 7 bases and J 0 bases; bases outside gene matches: 11. CDR1 is SGHVS, CDR2 FQNEAQ, per germline.

The chain recombines TRBV10-1 with TRBJ2-3; 8 bases map to TRBD2. The V and J ends lost 2 bases and 5 bases, in that order; junction bases with no gene match: 9. Germline CDR1 and CDR2: WNHNN and SYGVQD (reference sequence). The CDR3 is 16 amino acids. The CDR3 here is CASSESTGTSRDTQYF. CDR3 in DNA: TGCGCCAGCAGTGAGAGCACCGGGACTAGTCGAGATACGCAGTATTTT.

This chain uses TRBV7-9 with TRBJ2-2; the D call may be TRBD1 or TRBD2 (5 bases each). The germline gives CDR1 SEHNR, CDR2 FQNEAQ (reference sequence). This CDR3 has 16 residues. V was clipped by 5 bases and J by 7 bases, with 20 bases between them. The CDR3 spells CASSALGTTVGGELFF. Here the CDR3 DNA reads TGTGCCAGCAGCGCACTTGGGACCACAGTAGGCGGGGAGCTGTTTTTT.

This clone was seen once. V usage is TRBV29-1 and J usage is TRBJ1-1; 8 bases fit TRBD1. The CDR3 is made up of 16 amino acids. The V segment lost 0 bases and the J segment 4 bases; nucleotides outside the gene matches: 10. The V gene's germline CDR1 is SQVTM and CDR2 ANQGSEA. This chain's CDR3 is CSVEDRQGATITEAFF. CDR3 sequence (DNA): TGCAGCGTTGAAGATCGTCAGGGGGCTACAATCACTGAAGCTTTCTTT.

This chain joins TRBV5-8 and TRBJ1-5; no clear D gene. V lost 0 bases, J lost 2 bases, and 9 bases lay in between. The CDR3 contains 15 residues. The V gene's germline CDR1 is SGHTS and CDR2 YDEGEE. The CDR3 is CASSLGGYGNQPQHF. The CDR3 DNA follows: TGTGCCAGCAGCTTGGGGGGTTACGGCAATCAGCCCCAGCATTTT.

The chain has TRBV7-2 and TRBJ1-1, with D unclear. V was cut by 5 bases and J by 6 bases, with 16 bases left in between. The germline gives CDR1 SGHTA, CDR2 FQGNSA. The CDR3 contains 14 residues. In DNA form, the CDR3 reads TGTGCCAGCAGCCCACGAGGGTTTAGAGCTGAAGCTTTCTTT. Its protein is CASSPRGFRAEAFF.

This chain links TRBV2 with TRBJ2-3; possible D gene TRBD1, 5 bases. Germline loops: CDR1 SNHLY, CDR2 FYNNEI. CDR3 size: 15 residues. Trimming cost V 10 bases and J 3 bases, with 20 bases left between them. The CDR3 coding sequence is TGTGCCACAACCCTTTTCAGGGTTGGGACAGATACGCAGTATTTT. Residues: CATTLFRVGTDTQYF. The variable domain in full, completed from reference TRBV2 and TRBJ2-3, reads EPEVTQTPSHQVTQMGQEVILRCVPISNHLYFYWYRQILGQKVEFLVSFYNNEISEKSEIFDDQFSVERPDGSNFTLKIRSTKLEDSAMYFCATTLFRVGTDTQYFGPGTRLTVL.

This clone was seen just once. This chain connects TRBV18 to TRBJ2-1, with 8 nucleotides matching TRBD1. This CDR3 has 15 residues. The ends lost 6 bases at V and 7 bases at J; junction bases unmatched: 11. CDR1 is KGHSH and CDR2 is LQKENI in the germline V gene. In DNA, the CDR3 is TGTGCCAGCTCTAGACAGGGGCCGCCGCAAAATGAGCAGTTCTTC. This translates into CASSRQGPPQNEQFF.

The rearrangement joins TRBV5-1 to TRBJ1-6; 7 bases fit TRBD1. The ends lost 7 bases at V and 7 bases at J; junction bases unmatched: 8. Germline values: CDR1 SGHRS, CDR2 YFSETQ. CDR3 length: 14 amino acids. This CDR3 is CASDSGQPNSPLHF. CDR3 DNA: TGCGCCAGCGATTCGGGACAGCCGAATTCACCCCTCCACTTT.

V is TRBV30 and J is TRBJ1-4, with 12 bases lining up with TRBD1. Germline CDR1 GTSNPN, CDR2 SVGIG (reference sequence). V shed 4 bases, J shed 7 bases, and the junction held 7 bases outside the gene matches. The CDR3 length is 15 residues. Written as DNA, the CDR3 is TGTGCCTGGAATTCCGGGACAGGGGGCTTTGAAAAACTGTTTTTT. It codes for CAWNSGTGGFEKLFF.

The chain employs TRBV5-2 and TRBJ2-6; the listed D gene, TRBD1, was not tested against the DNA. TRBV5-2 is labeled a pseudogene. This CDR3 is built from 24 residues. CDR3 sequence (DNA): TGTGCCAGCAACCCAACCCGGTGGGGACAGGAACCCCCCACCCTCCTCTCTGGGGCCAACGTCCTGACTTTC. Its protein product is CASNPTRWGQEPPTLLSGANVLTF.

The V gene is TRBV28, the J gene TRBJ2-7; TRBD2 agrees at 15 bases. The CDR3 spans 15 residues. With V trimmed by 5 bases and J by 4 bases, 3 bases remained unmatched. Germline CDR1 is MDHEN and CDR2 is SYDVKM. The CDR3 DNA sequence: TGTGCCAGCAGTGGGACTAGCGGGGGGAAATACGAGCAGTACTTC. This gives the protein CASSGTSGGKYEQYF.

The rearrangement uses TRBV19 and TRBJ1-5; possibly TRBD1 for D (6 bases). Germline CDR1 LNHDA, CDR2 SQIVND (reference sequence). Deletions cut 6 bases from V and 5 bases from J, with 14 bases between. This CDR3 comprises 14 residues. This CDR3 reads CASSHGQPYQPQHF. The DNA of the CDR3 is TGTGCCAGTAGCCACGGACAGCCTTATCAGCCCCAGCATTTT.

This clone was counted a few times. The CDR3 reads CASSPPSTNYGYTF. The CDR3 region has the DNA TGTGCCAGCTCACCACCGTCAACCAACTATGGCTACACCTTC. This chain links TRBV18 with TRBJ1-2; D not certain. The V end was cut by 0 bases, the J end by 2 bases, with 7 bases between. Germline assignment: CDR1 KGHSH and CDR2 LQKENI. CDR3 length: 14 amino acids.

The chain couples TRBV5-1 to TRBJ2-3, with D possibly being TRBD1 or TRBD2 (5 bases each). Germline-derived CDR1 and CDR2 are SGHRS and YFSETQ. The V and J ends lost 1 base and 1 base respectively, with 10 bases between them. The CDR3 has 15 amino acids. The CDR3 spells CASSLRGTGTDTQYF. The CDR3 coding sequence is TGCGCCAGCAGCTTGCGAGGGACGGGCACAGATACGCAGTATTTT.

The chain is built from TRBV27 and TRBJ2-1, with TRBD2 identical over 7 bases. Trimming removed 3 bases from V and 6 bases from J; junction bases left unmatched: 2. This CDR3 region has 13 residues. The germline V gene encodes CDR1 MNHEY and CDR2 SMNVEV (reference sequence). The CDR3 sequence: CASSFGLGNEQFF. The CDR3 nucleotides are TGTGCCAGCAGTTTTGGACTAGGCAATGAGCAGTTCTTC.

This chain uses TRBV5-6 with TRBJ1-2; D gene unclear. Between the trimmed V and J ends, which lost 4 bases and 8 bases, there was a span of 12 bases. The CDR3 is 12 residues long. Germline CDR1 and CDR2: SGHDT and YYEEEE. In DNA form, the CDR3 reads TGTGCCAGCAGCACCTGGGAACTCGGCTACACCTTC. It is translated as CASSTWELGYTF. Together with reference TRBV5-6 and TRBJ1-2, the CDR3 gives the full variable domain: DAGVTQSPTHLIKTRGQQVTLRCSPKSGHDTVSWYQQALGQGPQFIFQYYEEEERQRGNFPDRFSGHQFPNYSSELNVNALLLGDSALYLCASSTWELGYTFGSGTRLTVV.

The chain carries TRBV21-1 and TRBJ1-6; no DNA check was done on the table's D call, TRBD1. TRBV21-1 is a pseudogene locus. The CDR3 runs 20 residues. The CDR3 sequence is CASSKGGHVRLSSYNSPLHF. The CDR3 region has the DNA TGTGCCAGCAGCAAAGGAGGACATGTTAGGCTGAGCTCCTATAATTCACCCCTCCACTTT.

The chain links TRBV4-1 to TRBJ1-1; no clear D. Trimming took 2 bases from V and 2 from J, leaving 9 bases between them. CDR3 length equals 14 residues. Germline V CDR1 and CDR2: MGHRA, YSYEKL. CDR3: CASSQPTENTEAFF. The CDR3 DNA follows: TGCGCCAGCAGCCAACCGACGGAAAACACTGAAGCTTTCTTT.

This chain uses TRBV5-1 with TRBJ2-7; D not certain. This CDR3 is 14 amino acids long. Germline CDR1 SGHRS, CDR2 YFSETQ. The ends were cut back, 0 bases at V and 5 bases at J, with 12 bases in the middle. The CDR3 bases are TGCGCCAGCAGCTTGGAGCTTGGTAGGGACGAGCAGTACTTC. It yields the protein CASSLELGRDEQYF.

The V gene is TRBV29-1, the J gene TRBJ1-2; D not certain. The CDR3 sequence is 14 residues long. V lost 1 base and J lost 5, with 14 bases in between. Germline V CDR1 and CDR2: SQVTM, ANQGSEA. The CDR3, as DNA: TGCAGCGTTGAAGGGACCTTAAGAGATTATGGCTACACCTTC. Translating it yields CSVEGTLRDYGYTF.

The rearrangement links TRBV4-2 to TRBJ2-3, with 13 nucleotides matching TRBD2. The CDR3 has 14 residues. With 10 bases clipped from V and 7 bases from J, the junction kept 8 bases outside the gene matches. Germline lookup yields CDR1 LGHNA and CDR2 YNFKEQ. CDR3 amino acids: CATGLAGDGNTQYF. CDR3 DNA sequence: TGTGCCACCGGACTAGCGGGAGATGGGAATACGCAGTATTTT.

The chain employs TRBV7-8 and TRBJ1-1, with 10 bases aligning to TRBD1. This CDR3 is built from 14 residues. Germline V gene sequence: CDR1 SGHVS, CDR2 FQNEAQ. Germline trimming cut 5 bases from V and 4 bases from J; bases unmatched to any gene: 4. In DNA, the CDR3 is TGTGCCAGCAGCACCTGGACAGGGGGCACTGAAGCTTTCTTT. This codes for CASSTWTGGTEAFF.